These 24 T cell receptor beta chains were all obtained from the same sample, sequenced in a study of blood T cell repertoires in COVID-19. TCRdb's copy holds only in-frame clones and misses some; the assay was immunoSEQ multiplex PCR. The sample lists under 200,000 clones; more than 70% were seen once. Sequences were obtained from PBMCs or T cells enriched from blood (not recorded which). These TCRs come from a woman aged 18-35 years who had recovered from COVID-19.

The chain has TRBV9 and TRBJ2-6; 7 bases are shared with TRBD1. The germline V gene encodes CDR1 SGDLS and CDR2 YYNGEE. The CDR3 contains 16 residues. V was pared by 3 bases and J by 2 bases, with 5 bases of the junction left unmatched. CDR3 DNA sequence: TGTGCCAGCAGCGCCCCACAGGGGACTGGGGCCAACGTCCTGACTTTC. Amino acid sequence: CASSAPQGTGANVLTF.

Worth noting for this clone: Relative to the germline gene, one junction end is altered; a read error may explain this. CDR3 in amino acids: CASSEGAGTYEQYF. The CDR3 coding sequence is TGTGCCAGTAGTGAAGGAGCGGGGACCTACGAGCAGTACTTC. This chain joins TRBV6-1 and TRBJ2-7; 7 bases are shared with TRBD2. The germline V gene has CDR1 MNHNS and CDR2 SASEGT. CDR3 length: 14 residues.

This chain links TRBV7-2 with TRBJ2-7; TRBD2 matches 7 bases. Per the germline V gene, CDR1 is SGHTA and CDR2 is FQGNSA. The CDR3 has 16 amino acids. V was pared by 1 base and J by 0 bases, with 6 bases of the junction left unmatched. CDR3 coding DNA: TGTGCCAGCAGCTTAGTGTCGGGGGGAAGCTCCTACGAGCAGTACTTC. Translating it yields CASSLVSGGSSYEQYF.

This rearrangement joins TRBV27 to TRBJ2-1, with TRBD2 matching over 10 bases. J lost 16 bases, V lost 3 bases, and 9 bases had no gene match. The CDR3 runs to 13 residues. Germline CDR1 reads MNHEY; CDR2 reads SMNVEV (reference sequence). The CDR3 loop reads CASSFLAGGSAFF. For the CDR3, the DNA is TGTGCCAGCAGTTTTTTAGCGGGGGGATCGGCTTTCTTC.

The rearrangement joins TRBV5-1 to TRBJ2-1; maybe TRBD1 (6 bases). This CDR3 contains 13 residues. Germline V CDR1 and CDR2: SGHRS, YFSETQ. Trimming left V 4 bases short and J 6 bases short, with 11 bases between. CDR3 nucleotides: TGCGCCAGCAGCGCGGACAGATCCAATGAGCAGTTCTTC. It yields the protein CASSADRSNEQFF.

V usage is TRBV6-6 and J usage is TRBJ2-3; D is perhaps TRBD1 (6 bases). This CDR3 is 15 amino acids long. CDR1 MNHNY and CDR2 SVGAGI come from the germline V gene (reference sequence). V lost 2 bases and J 2 bases, leaving 11 bases between the germline ends. CDR3 region: CASSYPEGDTDTQYF. The DNA for the CDR3 is TGTGCCAGCAGTTACCCTGAGGGGGACACAGATACGCAGTATTTT.

The chain has TRBV5-1 and TRBJ2-1; TRBD1 might be the D (6 bases). Germline V gives CDR1 SGHRS, CDR2 YFSETQ. The CDR3 extends over 16 amino acids. V shed 3 bases and J shed 2 bases, with 15 bases lying between them. Here the CDR3 DNA reads TGCGCCAGCAGCTCTAAAACCCGGACAGCCTACAATGAGCAGTTCTTC. Amino acid sequence: CASSSKTRTAYNEQFF.

The chain has TRBV6-1 and TRBJ1-1, with D unresolved. V was pared by 1 base and J by 4 bases, with 7 bases between. The CDR3 spans 13 residues. Looked up from germline, CDR1 is MNHNS and CDR2 is SASEGT. This CDR3 is CASSEGLLTEAFF. The CDR3, as DNA: TGTGCCAGCAGTGAAGGACTCCTCACTGAAGCTTTCTTT.

CDR3 in amino acids: CASSIDLNRGFASKNIQYF. The CDR3 bases are TGTGCCAGTAGTATAGACCTCAACAGGGGTTTTGCGTCCAAAAACATTCAGTACTTC. The rearrangement links TRBV19 to TRBJ2-4; 7 bases map to TRBD1. Germline values: CDR1 LNHDA, CDR2 SQIVND (reference sequence). Trimming cost V 0 bases and J 2 bases; bases outside gene matches: 13. The CDR3 has 19 amino acids.

The V and J genes are TRBV7-9 and TRBJ1-2; 8 nucleotides match TRBD1. V lost 4 bases and J lost 8; bases outside the gene matches: 12. The germline CDR1 and CDR2 sequences are SEHNR and FQNEAQ (reference sequence). The length of the CDR3 is 15 residues. The CDR3 sequence is CASSWVGQGGGGYTF. CDR3 sequence (DNA): TGTGCCAGCAGCTGGGTTGGACAGGGAGGAGGAGGCTACACCTTC.

The CDR3 is CASRQGNNQPQHF. DNA for the CDR3: TGTGCCAGCAGACAGGGAAACAATCAGCCCCAGCATTTT. The chain carries TRBV6-6 and TRBJ1-5; perhaps TRBD1 as D (6 bases). Trimming took off 6 bases at V and 3 bases at J, with 9 bases between the two ends. CDR3 length: 13 amino acids. CDR1 and CDR2 from the germline V gene are MNHNY and SVGAGI (reference sequence).

The chain couples TRBV25-1 to TRBJ1-2; no clear D. CDR1 and CDR2 (germline): MGHDK, SYGVNS. Trimming shortened V by 4 bases and J by 7 bases, and 7 bases separated the two germline ends. This CDR3 is built from 11 residues. The CDR3 loop reads CASSVGIGYTF. CDR3 nucleotide sequence: TGTGCCAGCAGTGTCGGGATTGGCTACACCTTC.

The V gene is TRBV10-2, the J gene TRBJ2-7, with D possibly being TRBD1 (6 bases). CDR1 WSHSY and CDR2 SAAADI come from the germline V gene. V was trimmed by 1 base and J by 5 bases, leaving 12 bases between them. The CDR3 spans 14 residues. CDR3 protein: CASSEYREGDEQYF. The CDR3 DNA is TGCGCCAGCAGTGAGTACAGGGAAGGGGACGAGCAGTACTTC.

The chain carries TRBV11-2 and TRBJ1-4, with TRBD1 matching over 8 bases. The CDR3 is 15 residues long. Per the germline V gene, CDR1 is SGHAT and CDR2 is FQNNGV. The V and J ends lost 2 bases and 11 bases, in that order; junction bases with no gene match: 10. This CDR3 is CASSLQGAGLGKLFF. The CDR3 DNA sequence: TGTGCCAGCAGCTTACAGGGGGCCGGACTAGGCAAACTGTTTTTT.

This rearrangement joins TRBV3-1 (or the pseudogene TRBV3-2) to TRBJ1-6; D ambiguous. V lost 4 bases and J 7 bases, leaving 11 bases between the germline ends. CDR1 is LGHDT and CDR2 is YNNKEL in the germline V gene (reference sequence). This CDR3 is built from 14 residues. The CDR3 reads CASSRAAPNSPLHF. CDR3 in DNA: TGTGCCAGCAGCCGGGCCGCCCCAAATTCACCCCTCCACTTT.

V and J are TRBV4-1 and TRBJ2-3; a weak D match, TRBD1 (5 bases). This CDR3 region has 17 residues. Trimming shortened V by 0 bases and J by 6 bases, and 19 bases separated the two germline ends. Germline assignment: CDR1 MGHRA and CDR2 YSYEKL. The CDR3, as DNA: TGCGCCAGCAGCCAAGATATAGGGGCCAGGGTCGGGGATACGCAGTATTTT. Its protein is CASSQDIGARVGDTQYF.

The chain combines TRBV4-1 with TRBJ1-5, with 10 bases that match TRBD1. Germline V gene lookup returns CDR1 MGHRA and CDR2 YSYEKL. V gave up 4 bases and J gave up 7 bases; unmatched junction bases: 4. The CDR3 runs 14 residues. CDR3 DNA: TGCGCCAGCAGCCGGGACAGGGGTATCCAGCCCCAGCATTTT. Encoded protein: CASSRDRGIQPQHF.

The chain recombines TRBV19 with TRBJ1-5, with a possible D match to TRBD1 (6 bases). Per the germline V gene, CDR1 is LNHDA and CDR2 is SQIVND (reference sequence). This CDR3 comprises 13 residues. The ends were cut back, 4 bases at V and 7 bases at J, with 11 bases in the middle. The CDR3 here is CASSTQGRQPQHF. CDR3 in DNA: TGTGCCAGTAGTACCCAGGGGCGGCAGCCCCAGCATTTT.

The genes are TRBV27 and TRBJ2-3; TRBD2 matches 8 bases. The CDR3 covers 14 residues. The V and J ends lost 2 bases and 4 bases, in that order; junction bases with no gene match: 2. Germline CDR1 and CDR2: MNHEY and SMNVEV (reference sequence). CDR3 in DNA: TGTGCCAGCAGTTTACCGGGGGGGGCAGATACGCAGTATTTT. This translates into CASSLPGGADTQYF.

This clone was seen only once. The chain recombines TRBV10-2 with TRBJ2-3, with D possibly TRBD1 on 5 matching bases. This CDR3 is 13 amino acids long. The germline V gene has CDR1 WSHSY and CDR2 SAAADI. Trimming shortened V by 8 bases and J by 1 base, and 10 bases separated the two germline ends. The CDR3 is CASGNRRTDTQYF. In DNA form, the CDR3 reads TGCGCCAGCGGGAACAGGCGCACAGATACGCAGTATTTT.

V gene TRBV29-1 combines with J gene TRBJ2-7, with TRBD1 identical over 8 bases. The CDR3 covers 16 residues. The J segment lost 2 bases and the V segment lost 3 bases, leaving 12 bases of the junction unmatched. Germline CDR1 SQVTM, CDR2 ANQGSEA. CDR3 DNA sequence: TGCAGCGTTGACCCTGGGACAGGCCGGGCCACCTACGAGCAGTACTTC. Its translation: CSVDPGTGRATYEQYF.

The CDR3 DNA reads as TGTGCCAGCAGCCTTCCGACTAGCGGGGGTGCCGGGACCCAGTACTTC. Protein sequence: CASSLPTSGGAGTQYF. V is TRBV14 and J is TRBJ2-5; 12 bases are a match to TRBD2. Looked up from germline, CDR1 is SGHDN and CDR2 is FVKESK. CDR3 length: 16 residues. The V segment lost 4 bases and the J segment 7 bases; nucleotides outside the gene matches: 10.

This chain uses TRBV9 with TRBJ2-7; tentatively, D is TRBD2 (5 bases). V was trimmed by 0 bases and J by 3 bases, leaving 10 bases between them. This CDR3 spans 14 amino acids. Germline lookup yields CDR1 SGDLS and CDR2 YYNGEE. The CDR3 loop reads CASSVDPADYEQYF. DNA of the CDR3: TGTGCCAGCAGCGTAGATCCAGCGGACTACGAGCAGTACTTC.

This chain links TRBV28 with TRBJ1-6, with a tentative D call TRBD1 (5 bases). V lost 2 bases to trimming and J lost 0 bases, with 8 bases between them. The CDR3 extends over 16 amino acids. CDR1 is MDHEN, CDR2 SYDVKM, per germline. The CDR3 here is CASSLETGSYNSPLHF. CDR3 nucleotide sequence: TGTGCCAGCAGTTTAGAAACAGGCTCCTATAATTCACCCCTCCACTTT.